The 27 T cell receptor beta chains below come from one sample, sequenced in a study of T cells after yellow fever vaccination. TCRdb re-called the 5' RACE reads through MiXCR, storing one row per CDR3 protein. The sample includes about 300,000 distinct CDR3 sequences, 7.5% to 9.5% seen only once; the top ten take around 3.4%. The sequencing here drew on CD4+ T cells sorted from PBMCs, taken 5 days after the yellow fever booster vaccination. These receptors were taken from a man between 18 and 29 years old who received the YFV17D yellow fever vaccine.

The chain couples TRBV19 to TRBJ2-6; unclear D gene. This CDR3 region has 13 residues. V shed 10 bases and J shed 2 bases, with 9 bases lying between them. The germline CDR1 and CDR2 sequences are LNHDA and SQIVND (reference sequence). The CDR3, as DNA: TGTGCCACTAGGATTCCTGGGGCCAACGTCCTGACTTTC. It is translated as CATRIPGANVLTF.

The chain is built from TRBV3-1 and TRBJ1-6; the D gene is possibly TRBD1 (5 bases). There are 15 residues in the CDR3. Germline V gene data show CDR1 as LGHDT and CDR2 as YNNKEL (reference sequence). Trimming shortened V by 4 bases and J by 7 bases, and 14 bases separated the two germline ends. CDR3 sequence reads: CASSLGRVGNSPLHF. The CDR3 DNA follows: TGTGCCAGCAGCCTGGGCAGGGTGGGAAATTCACCCCTCCACTTT.

This clonotype appeared many times. The chain's CDR3 is CASSPEDRGPTSPLHF. The CDR3 DNA is TGTGCCAGCAGCCCCGAGGACAGAGGGCCCACTTCACCCCTCCACTTT. The chain joins TRBV4-2 to TRBJ1-6, with D perhaps matching TRBD1 (6 bases). The V gene's germline CDR1 is LGHNA and CDR2 YNFKEQ. Between the trimmed V and J ends, which lost 4 bases and 9 bases, there was a span of 19 bases. The length of the CDR3 is 16 residues.

This clonotype occurred many times. The chain combines TRBV29-1 with TRBJ2-5; D remains ambiguous. Germline CDR1 reads SQVTM; CDR2 reads ANQGSEA. There are 12 residues in the CDR3. Trimming removed 3 bases from V and 5 bases from J, with 10 bases in between. The CDR3 here is CSVDPLQETQYF. CDR3 bases: TGCAGCGTTGACCCACTCCAGGAGACCCAGTACTTC.

This clonotype was recorded a few times. One end of the junction varies from germline; a read error may be responsible. The J gene is TRBJ2-5, the V gene TRBV7-9; the match to TRBD1 covers 7 bases. The germline CDR1 and CDR2 sequences are SEHNR and FQNEAQ (reference sequence). The CDR3 is 14 residues long. CDR3 DNA sequence: TGTGCCAGCAGCTTCCCGGGACAGAGGGCCCCCGTGAACTTC. Its translation is CASSFPGQRAPVNF.

This clonotype has just a few counts. The rearrangement uses TRBV6-5 and TRBJ2-5; D possibly corresponds to TRBD2 (6 bases). The length of the CDR3 is 16 residues. Germline V gene sequence: CDR1 MNHEY, CDR2 SVGAGI. The V end was cut by 0 bases, the J end by 4 bases, with 15 bases between. The CDR3 nucleotides read TGTGCCAGCAGTTACTCTCTCCAGGGAGGATTAGAGACCCAGTACTTC. It codes for CASSYSLQGGLETQYF.

This clonotype was detected a few times. This CDR3 reads CASSPPSGALGYTF. CDR3 nucleotide sequence: TGTGCCAGCTCACCACCCTCGGGGGCACTTGGCTACACCTTC. The chain is built from TRBV18 and TRBJ1-2; tentative D call: TRBD1 (6 bases). CDR1 is KGHSH and CDR2 is LQKENI in the germline V gene. V was shortened by 0 bases and J by 7 bases, with 12 bases between the two germline ends. The CDR3 runs to 14 residues. Full variable domain (outside the CDR3, taken from reference TRBV18 and TRBJ1-2): NAGVMQNPRHLVRRRGQEARLRCSPMKGHSHVYWYRQLPEEGLKFMVYLQKENIIDESGMPKERFSAEFPKEGPSILRIQQVVRGDSAAYFCASSPPSGALGYTFGSGTRLTVV.

This clonotype was seen only a few times. This chain joins TRBV7-9 and TRBJ1-2; 11 bases are shared with TRBD1. This CDR3 comprises 18 residues. The V gene's germline CDR1 is SEHNR and CDR2 FQNEAQ (reference sequence). J was trimmed by 1 base and V by 5 bases; bases with no gene match: 12. The CDR3 nucleotides are TGTGCCAGCAGCCCGCCCCAGACCGGGACAGGGGGTAACTATGGCTACACCTTC. Its translation is CASSPPQTGTGGNYGYTF.

The chain joins TRBV18 to TRBJ2-1, with D unclear. The CDR3 runs 12 residues. Between the trimmed V and J ends, which lost 2 bases and 7 bases, there was a span of 6 bases. The germline gives CDR1 KGHSH, CDR2 LQKENI. The CDR3 protein is CASSPVLNEQFF. As DNA, the CDR3 is TGTGCCAGCTCACCAGTCTTGAATGAGCAGTTCTTC.

This clonotype was picked up a small number of times. The junction shows a germline mismatch at one end, possibly a read error. The V and J genes are TRBV7-7 and TRBJ2-5, with unresolved D. The length of the CDR3 is 14 residues. Germline CDR1 reads SSHAT; CDR2 reads FNYEAQ (reference sequence). The CDR3 loop reads CASSPAAQVETQYF. CDR3 DNA: TGTGCTAGCAGCCCGGCGGCGCAAGTAGAGACCCAGTACTTC.

This clonotype was recorded a few times. A much more abundant neighbour one base away suggests this may be a read error. This chain uses TRBV7-9 with TRBJ2-2; D tentatively reads TRBD1 or TRBD2 (5 bases each). Germline lookup yields CDR1 SEHNR and CDR2 FQNEAQ (reference sequence). The CDR3 is 14 amino acids. CDR3 sequence reads: CASSSQGGPGELIF. CDR3 in DNA: TGTGCCAGCAGCTCCCAGGGCGGACCCGGGGAGCTGATTTTT.

The chain is built from TRBV20-1 and TRBJ1-2; D is unresolved. This CDR3 contains 10 residues. The germline gives CDR1 DFQATT, CDR2 SNEGSKA (reference sequence). The ends were cut back, 4 bases at V and 8 bases at J, with 8 bases in the middle. The CDR3 DNA sequence: TGCAGTGCTAAGGAGGGCGGCTACACCTTC. The encoded protein is CSAKEGGYTF.

This clonotype was found a few times. The V call is TRBV7-9, the J call TRBJ1-2, with D tentatively TRBD1 (5 bases). The CDR3 spans 14 residues. Looked up from germline, CDR1 is SEHNR and CDR2 is FQNEAQ (reference sequence). Between the trimmed V and J ends, which lost 7 bases and 11 bases, there was a span of 23 bases. CDR3 nucleotide sequence: TGTGCCAGCAACCCCCTCTCCGGGACTTGGGAATACACCTTC. Its protein is CASNPLSGTWEYTF.

V usage is TRBV20-1 and J usage is TRBJ2-7; 14 positions agree with TRBD2. Per germline, CDR1 DFQATT and CDR2 SNEGSKA (reference sequence). The CDR3 length is 16 residues. The junction had 7 bases not matched to a gene; V was cut back by 3 bases and J by 3 bases. The CDR3 nucleotides read TGCAGTGCTAGCCCCTCCGGACTAGCGGGGGGCTACGAGCAGTACTTC. Amino acids: CSASPSGLAGGYEQYF.

The chain recombines TRBV3-1 with TRBJ2-1; no firm D call. Per germline, CDR1 LGHDT and CDR2 YNNKEL (reference sequence). Trimming pared 0 bases from V and 0 bases from J, leaving 6 bases between. The CDR3 runs to 15 residues. This CDR3 reads CASSQDPSSYNEQFF. CDR3 in DNA: TGTGCCAGCAGCCAAGACCCCAGCTCCTACAATGAGCAGTTCTTC.

This clonotype has just a few counts. The V gene is TRBV30, the J gene TRBJ1-5; no definite D call. The CDR3 runs 12 residues. Trimming shortened V by 1 base and J by 7 bases, and 8 bases separated the two germline ends. Germline assignment: CDR1 GTSNPN and CDR2 SVGIG (reference sequence). CDR3 in DNA: TGTGCCTGGAGTGCGGGGTCACAGCCCCAGCATTTT. Encoded protein: CAWSAGSQPQHF. Using reference TRBV30 and TRBJ1-5 for the parts outside the CDR3, the full variable domain is SQTIHQWPATLVQPVGSPLSLECTVEGTSNPNLYWYRQAAGRGLQLLFYSVGIGQISSEVPQNLSASRPQDRQFILSSKKLLLSDSGFYLCAWSAGSQPQHFGDGTRLSIL.

This clonotype was picked up a small number of times. The chain is built from TRBV7-9 and TRBJ2-3; D uncertain. Looked up from germline, CDR1 is SEHNR and CDR2 is FQNEAQ (reference sequence). V lost 1 base and J 3 bases, leaving 5 bases between the germline ends. The CDR3 spans 13 residues. This CDR3 is CASSLVRTDTQYF. The CDR3 nucleotides read TGTGCCAGCAGCTTAGTTCGAACAGATACGCAGTATTTT.

This clonotype turned up a few times. The rearrangement uses TRBV5-1 and TRBJ2-2, with 8 bases fitting TRBD1. The length of the CDR3 is 16 residues. In germline, CDR1 is SGHRS, CDR2 YFSETQ. With 2 bases clipped from V and 1 base from J, the junction kept 4 bases outside the gene matches. In nucleotides, the CDR3 is TGCGCCAGCAGCTTCCCGACAGGGGTGAACACCGGGGAGCTGTTTTTT. Its protein product is CASSFPTGVNTGELFF.

The sample holds many counts of this clonotype. This chain joins TRBV5-1 and TRBJ2-2, with a weak D call TRBD2 (5 bases). V was shortened by 5 bases and J by 7 bases, with 15 bases between the two germline ends. The CDR3 has 14 amino acids. Germline V CDR1 and CDR2: SGHRS, YFSETQ. In DNA form, the CDR3 reads TGCGCCAGCAGTCAAGCGGAACAACGCGGGGAGCTGTTTTTT. It is translated as CASSQAEQRGELFF.

This clonotype was found a few times. This sequence joins TRBV7-2 and TRBJ1-1; D is unclear. The CDR3 loop spans 15 amino acids. Trimming stripped 5 bases from V and 3 bases from J, with 16 bases between. Germline V CDR1 and CDR2: SGHTA, FQGNSA. CDR3 nucleotides: TGTGCCAGCAGCGACGCTCGGGTAGGGCACACTGAAGCTTTCTTT. Amino acid sequence: CASSDARVGHTEAFF.

This clonotype has a handful of counts. The chain has TRBV19 and TRBJ2-6; D perhaps matches TRBD2 (5 bases). This CDR3 contains 16 residues. Germline CDR1 and CDR2: LNHDA and SQIVND (reference sequence). Trimming stripped 1 base from V and 0 bases from J, with 7 bases between. The DNA of the CDR3 is TGTGCCAGTAGTATAGGGGAGAGCTCTGGGGCCAACGTCCTGACTTTC. Its protein product is CASSIGESSGANVLTF.

The chain couples TRBV2 to TRBJ2-4; D is unclear. This CDR3 is built from 13 residues. Trimming took 6 bases from V and 6 from J, leaving 12 bases between them. CDR1 SNHLY and CDR2 FYNNEI come from the germline V gene. The CDR3 coding sequence is TGTGCCAGCAGCGCCGACCGATTAAACATTCAGTACTTC. Encoded protein: CASSADRLNIQYF.

This clonotype was observed many times. The chain has TRBV11-2 and TRBJ1-4; D not resolved. Trimming took off 8 bases at V and 6 bases at J, with 13 bases between the two ends. The CDR3 totals 13 residues. Germline lookup yields CDR1 SGHAT and CDR2 FQNNGV. CDR3 coding DNA: TGTGCCAGCGGCAGTACGGAGGATGAAAAACTGTTTTTT. It codes for CASGSTEDEKLFF.

This clonotype was observed many times. The chain has TRBV12-3 or TRBV12-4 and TRBJ2-7; no reliable D call. This CDR3 comprises 11 residues. V lost 6 bases to trimming and J lost 3 bases, with 6 bases between them. The CDR3 DNA reads TGTGCCAGCAGCGCCCACTACGAGCAGTACTTC. This encodes CASSAHYEQYF.

This clonotype was counted only a few times. The J gene is TRBJ2-1, the V gene TRBV12-3 or TRBV12-4, with a weak D call TRBD2 (6 bases). The CDR3 runs 12 residues. Trimming shortened V by 8 bases and J by 14 bases, and 19 bases separated the two germline ends. The CDR3: CASSTRGSVKFF. Here the CDR3 DNA reads TGTGCCAGCTCAACCCGGGGGAGTGTTAAGTTCTTC.

This clonotype has just a few counts. The chain couples TRBV5-1 to TRBJ2-7; no clear D gene. The CDR3 loop spans 14 amino acids. V lost 0 bases and J lost 3, with 10 bases in between. Germline V CDR1 and CDR2: SGHRS, YFSETQ. In nucleotides, the CDR3 is TGCGCCAGCAGCTTGGCCAACAGAGGCTACGAGCAGTACGTC. Translated, it gives CASSLANRGYEQYV.

V is TRBV5-6 and J is TRBJ2-2; 8 positions match TRBD1. J was trimmed by 5 bases and V by 5 bases; bases with no gene match: 8. This CDR3 comprises 15 residues. Per the germline V gene, CDR1 is SGHDT and CDR2 is YYEEEE. CDR3 loop: CASRDRVALTGELFF. The CDR3 coding sequence is TGTGCCAGCAGGGACAGGGTTGCCTTGACCGGGGAGCTGTTTTTT.